The source of this TCR beta chain is a study of blood T cell repertoires in COVID-19. About the study: Acute and convalescent COVID-19 specimens originated in the United States, Italy and Spain. PBMCs, B-cell-depleted T cells, or T cells were the source of the cDNA or gDNA that made up the material.

Trimming left V 5 bases short and J 4 bases short, with 21 bases between. The CDR3 length is 17 residues. Germline V gene sequence: CDR1 MDHEN, CDR2 SYDVKM. Study processing details: Researchers report that nucleated cell counts were estimated from reference gene primer amplification. TCRdb's copy holds only in-frame clones and misses some; the assay was immunoSEQ multiplex PCR. D and trimming were read from the DNA, whereas the V and J calls and clone size are those reported in that table. The profile shows tens of thousands of clones, approximately 80% of them singletons. This chain links TRBV28 with TRBJ1-5, with D possibly being TRBD1 (6 bases). The TCR originated in a man older than 75 with active or convalescent COVID-19. The sequencing input was peripheral blood. The CDR3 is CASSPLGGGGWNQPQHF. In DNA, the CDR3 is TGTGCCAGCAGTCCACTAGGGGGTGGGGGTTGGAATCAGCCCCAGCATTTT.